This TCR beta chain was sequenced for a study of T-cell reconstitution after alpha-beta-depleted transplantation in children. V gave up 4 bases and J gave up 3 bases; unmatched junction bases: 2. The CDR3 runs 15 residues. Per germline, CDR1 ENHRY and CDR2 SYGVKD. The authors prepared the TCRbeta library with unique molecular identifiers. TCRdb itself ran the PCR reads through MiXCR, one entry per CDR3 protein. This table has 500,000 or so distinct CDR3 sequences, approximately 10% appearing once. This clonotype was seen at least ten times. Its matching antigen is unknown. Study-level points and caveats: In some patients, recipient T cells and intrathymic progenitors surviving conditioning explained high day-60 diversity. T-cell numbers and diversity one year post-transplant derived largely from freshly generated T cells.

The rearrangement uses TRBV10-3 and TRBJ2-2; 10 bases fit TRBD1. Material: PBMCs, mostly from graft donor cells, obtained 180 days after TCRalphabeta/CD19-depleted stem cell transplant. This TCR was recovered from a female patient aged 2-10 years who had a stem cell transplant for aplastic anemia, so the T cells may come from the graft donor. The CDR3 here is CAISGGQGDTGELFF. The CDR3 DNA follows: TGTGCCATCAGTGGTGGACAGGGGGACACCGGGGAGCTGTTTTTT.